This record concerns one T cell receptor beta chain sequence. Its target is not known. With 5 bases clipped from V and 1 base from J, the junction kept 6 bases outside the gene matches. Germline values: CDR1 SGHTA, CDR2 FQGNSA. This CDR3 contains 16 residues. These data belong to a study of OX40 agonist ivuxolimab in advanced cancers. Background on the study: Each dose-escalation patient presented with hepatocellular carcinoma, melanoma, renal cell or head and neck cancer. The study, taken as a whole, reports: What antigens the expanded peripheral T cells recognized was never established.

The table came from immunoSEQ multiplex PCR; TCRdb's copy has only in-frame clones and leaves some out. Seen here are tens of thousands of clones, roughly 84% observed once, and the top ten hold roughly 0.6%. The chain uses TRBV7-2 and TRBJ2-2; 8 nucleotides line up with TRBD2. The sequences come from CD4+ or CD8+ T cells sorted from blood, collected in a trial of the OX40 agonist ivuxolimab. This receptor was taken from an adult with an advanced solid tumor such as melanoma, head and neck, liver or kidney cancer. CDR3 in amino acids: CASSPRLAGNTGELFF. In nucleotides, the CDR3 is TGTGCCAGCAGCCCCCGGCTAGCGGGGAACACCGGGGAGCTGTTTTTT. The complete variable domain, with remaining parts taken from reference TRBV7-2 and TRBJ2-2, reads GAGVSQSPSNKVTEKGKDVELRCDPISGHTALYWYRQSLGQGLEFLIYFQGNSAPDKSGLPSDRFSAERTGGSVSTLTIQRTQQEDSAVYLCASSPRLAGNTGELFFGEGSRLTVL.